These 5 T cell receptor beta chains originate from one sample sequenced in a study of identifying expanded T cells in peripheral blood. Using immunoSEQ multiplex PCR, the repertoire was profiled, and TCRdb retains in-frame clones only, with some absent. Among 84,000 or so clones listed, 80% to 90% were seen once. The sequenced material came from blood. The receptors stem from a person aged 18 to 75 in good health.

The rearrangement uses TRBV10-3 and TRBJ2-6; D remains unclear. Trimming stripped 6 bases from V and 1 base from J, with 7 bases between. CDR3 length: 14 residues. Germline CDR1 and CDR2: ENHRY and SYGVKD. CDR3 region: CAIRTESGANVLTF. CDR3 nucleotides: TGTGCCATCAGGACGGAGTCTGGGGCCAACGTCCTGACTTTC.

This clone was recorded once. V usage is TRBV6-5 and J usage is TRBJ2-7; D unresolved. The CDR3 covers 15 residues. Between the trimmed V and J ends, which lost 4 bases and 2 bases, there was a span of 15 bases. CDR1 is MNHEY and CDR2 is SVGAGI in the germline V gene. CDR3 in DNA: TGTGCCAGCAGTTCTGACGGCCGTTGGGCCTACGAGCAGTACTTC. It encodes CASSSDGRWAYEQYF.

V and J are TRBV6-1 and TRBJ1-2; no reliable D call. Trimming cost V 7 bases and J 5 bases, with 11 bases left between them. Germline V gene sequence: CDR1 MNHNS, CDR2 SASEGT. The CDR3 consists of 12 residues. In DNA, the CDR3 is TGTGCCAGCACTGGTCTGCGGTATGGCTACACCTTC. It codes for CASTGLRYGYTF.

The chain combines TRBV5-1 with TRBJ1-1; no clear D. V shed 2 bases and J shed 0 bases, with 8 bases lying between them. Germline assignment: CDR1 SGHRS and CDR2 YFSETQ. The length of the CDR3 is 14 residues. As DNA, the CDR3 is TGCGCCAGCAGCTTATGGACGATGAACACTGAAGCTTTCTTT. It encodes CASSLWTMNTEAFF. Based on the CDR3 plus reference TRBV5-1 and TRBJ1-1, the full variable domain is KAGVTQTPRYLIKTRGQQVTLSCSPISGHRSVSWYQQTPGQGLQFLFEYFSETQRNKGNFPGRFSGRQFSNSRSEMNVSTLELGDSALYLCASSLWTMNTEAFFGQGTRLTVV.

This chain connects TRBV6-1 to TRBJ1-2; 7 bases align to TRBD1. J was trimmed by 2 bases and V by 6 bases; bases with no gene match: 6. CDR1 MNHNS and CDR2 SASEGT come from the germline V gene. The CDR3 loop spans 14 amino acids. CDR3 region: CASRTGASNYGYTF. The CDR3 nucleotides read TGTGCCAGCAGAACAGGGGCAAGCAACTATGGCTACACCTTC.